These 11 T cell receptor beta chains were sequenced from one sample in a study of monozygotic twins with inflammatory bowel disease. After re-calling the 5' RACE reads, TCRdb lists one entry per CDR3 protein, DNA absent. The repertoire shows about 350,000 distinct CDR3 sequences; the top ten hold roughly 2%. The sequencing input was blood. The receptors shown here come from a human donor with ulcerative colitis or Crohn's disease, or a healthy co-twin of an affected twin (not recorded which).

The chain uses TRBV20-1 and TRBJ1-5. Germline values: CDR1 DFQATT, CDR2 SNEGSKA (reference sequence). This CDR3 has 13 amino acids. CDR3 residues: CSARGYSNQPQHF.

The rearrangement uses TRBV11-2 and TRBJ2-3; the TRBD2 assignment by TCRdb is unverifiable without DNA. Germline CDR1 reads SGHAT; CDR2 reads FQNNGV. The CDR3 contains 17 residues. CDR3 amino acids: CASSADGLAGVADTQYF.

The V call is TRBV3-1, the J call TRBJ2-5; TCRdb designates TRBD1, a call that cannot be tested without DNA. This CDR3 spans 12 amino acids. Per germline, CDR1 LGHDT and CDR2 YNNKEL (reference sequence). The chain's CDR3 is CASSLRGATQYF.

V is TRBV12-3 or TRBV12-4 and J is TRBJ1-3. The CDR3 runs to 16 residues. The CDR3 spells CASSFLGGRSGNTIYF.

The rearrangement joins TRBV29-1 to TRBJ1-2. Germline V CDR1 and CDR2: SQVTM, ANQGSEA. This CDR3 has 13 amino acids. This chain's CDR3 is CSVEVVTNYGYTF.

The chain uses TRBV4-1 and TRBJ2-4; without DNA, the TCRdb call of TRBD2 cannot be checked. CDR3 size: 18 residues. Germline CDR1 is MGHRA and CDR2 is YSYEKL. This CDR3 is CASSQGGLAGVTKNIQYF.

This rearrangement joins TRBV4-1 to TRBJ2-5; TCRdb reports TRBD1, a call that lacks DNA to check it against. The germline gives CDR1 MGHRA, CDR2 YSYEKL. The CDR3 covers 16 residues. The CDR3 is CASSRAGQGGLETQYF.

The V call is TRBV20-1, the J call TRBJ1-3; as DNA is missing, the TRBD1 call by TCRdb cannot be tested. The germline CDR1 and CDR2 sequences are DFQATT and SNEGSKA (reference sequence). There are 16 residues in the CDR3. The CDR3 loop reads CSAPGPTGLFGNTIYF.

The CDR3 here is CASSFPGIAEAFF. V usage is TRBV27 and J usage is TRBJ1-1; TCRdb calls TRBD1, which cannot be checked without DNA. This CDR3 region has 13 residues. The germline CDR1 and CDR2 sequences are MNHEY and SMNVEV (reference sequence).

The CDR3: CASSIGTRNQPQHF. The V and J genes are TRBV19 and TRBJ1-5; TCRdb lists TRBD1, though no DNA is available to test this call. Germline CDR1 LNHDA, CDR2 SQIVND (reference sequence). The CDR3 length is 14 residues.

This chain links TRBV9 with TRBJ1-3. This CDR3 contains 17 residues. Germline V CDR1 and CDR2: SGDLS, YYNGEE. This CDR3 reads CASSVDELRFSGNTIYF.